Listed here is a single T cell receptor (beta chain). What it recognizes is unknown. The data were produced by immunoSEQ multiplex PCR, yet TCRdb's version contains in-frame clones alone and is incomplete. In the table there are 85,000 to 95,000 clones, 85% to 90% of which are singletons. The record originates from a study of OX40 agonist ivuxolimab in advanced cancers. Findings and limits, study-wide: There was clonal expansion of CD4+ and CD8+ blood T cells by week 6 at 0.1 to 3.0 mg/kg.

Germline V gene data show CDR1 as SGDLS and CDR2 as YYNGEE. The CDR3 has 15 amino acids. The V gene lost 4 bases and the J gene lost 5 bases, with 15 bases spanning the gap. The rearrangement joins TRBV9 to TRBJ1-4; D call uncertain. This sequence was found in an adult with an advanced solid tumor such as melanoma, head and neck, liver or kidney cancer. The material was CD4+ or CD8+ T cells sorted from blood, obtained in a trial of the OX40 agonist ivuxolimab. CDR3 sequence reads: CASSPRTGPNEKLFF. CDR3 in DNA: TGTGCCAGCAGCCCCAGGACTGGACCAAATGAAAAACTGTTTTTT.